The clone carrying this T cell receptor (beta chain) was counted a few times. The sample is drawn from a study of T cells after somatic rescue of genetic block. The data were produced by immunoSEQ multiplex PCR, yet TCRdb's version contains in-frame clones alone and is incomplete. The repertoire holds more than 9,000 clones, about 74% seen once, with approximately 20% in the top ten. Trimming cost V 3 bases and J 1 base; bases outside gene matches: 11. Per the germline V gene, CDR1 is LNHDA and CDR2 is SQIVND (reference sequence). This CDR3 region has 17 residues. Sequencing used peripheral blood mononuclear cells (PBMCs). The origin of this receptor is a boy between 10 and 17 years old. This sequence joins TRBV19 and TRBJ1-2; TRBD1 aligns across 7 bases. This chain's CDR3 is CASSIWTGTPLNYGYTF. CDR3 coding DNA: TGTGCCAGTAGTATTTGGACAGGAACCCCACTTAACTATGGCTACACCTTC.